The entry that follows covers one T cell receptor beta chain sequence. As yet, its antigen is unknown. This sample is part of a study of shared clonotypes between healthy human individuals. Study findings and constraints: Sampling included only blood; tissue repertoires likely differ.

Germline V gene lookup returns CDR1 KGHSH and CDR2 LQKENI. This CDR3 is 15 amino acids long. With ten immunoSEQ deep assay plates, unsorted PBMC DNA underwent sequencing. In the source study's methods: Quality scores were absent from the junction-only immunoSEQ sequences, so filtering differed. Profiling relied on immunoSEQ multiplex PCR, and the TCRdb table lists in-frame clones only, not all of them. V and J calls and clone size are copied from that table; D and trimming were computed from the DNA. The sample holds some 480,000 clones; 79% are singletons and the top ten take 10% to 15%. The sequenced sample was PBMCs. This receptor was taken from a woman aged 40-49 years in good health. Some clones in this sample may be carry-over from other donors' samples. The chain is built from TRBV18 and TRBJ2-5, with 9 nucleotides matching TRBD1. The DNA matches TRBJ2-7 better at its end, which makes the J call doubtful. Written as DNA, the CDR3 is TGTGCCAGCTCACCTCCGGGACAGGGTACGTTCGAGCAGTACTTC. It is translated as CASSPPGQGTFEQYF.